This T cell receptor (beta chain) was sequenced in a study of PD-1 blockade in classical Hodgkin lymphoma. CDR1 is KGHSH, CDR2 LQKENI, per germline. The CDR3 spans 19 residues. V lost 1 base and J 0 bases, leaving 16 bases between the germline ends. Comment on this clone: The antigen is undetermined.

The time point here: cycle 4 day 1 (C4D1), after 6 weeks of nivolumab. Brentuximab vedotin exposure varied, and every patient relapsed after autologous stem cell transplantation. Magnetic negative selection was used to purify CD4+ T cells from PBMCs that had been thawed. Classifying best responses yielded complete response, partial response or progressive disease. Method: immunoSEQ multiplex PCR; TCRdb's copy keeps in-frame clones and lacks some. The top ten clones hold about 2.7% of a sample with roughly 20,000 clones, 70% of them seen once. Study-wide findings and caveats: Possible causes of repertoire differences, disease activity or prior therapy, remain undefined. Reports indicated that newly diagnosed patients had lower baseline TCR diversity than healthy donors did.

Sequencing used CD4+ T cells from blood, obtained before the fourth cycle of nivolumab. The receptor's source is a human donor with classical Hodgkin lymphoma. This chain connects TRBV18 to TRBJ1-6, with TRBD1 as a possible D gene (6 bases). The CDR3 nucleotides read TGTGCCAGCTCACCACGGGGAACAGGGTCCGGCTCCTATAATTCACCCCTCCACTTT. Its protein is CASSPRGTGSGSYNSPLHF.